Below are 21 T cell receptor beta chains sequenced from a single sample in a study of T cells in Graves' hyperthyroidism and ophthalmopathy. Amplified regions were TCR beta CDR3 sequences from RNA transcripts. TCR CDR3 regions were first amplified by RT-PCR with HTBI primers. MiXCR was run by TCRdb on the multiplex PCR reads, yielding one entry per CDR3 protein. The table lists around 350,000 distinct CDR3 sequences, approximately 14% of them singletons. Sequencing used blood. The receptors come from a woman younger than 30 with Graves' hyperthyroidism that later progressed to Graves' ophthalmopathy.

This sequence joins TRBV7-9 and TRBJ2-7; 13 nucleotides agree with TRBD2. In germline, CDR1 is SEHNR, CDR2 FQNEAQ (reference sequence). The CDR3 sequence is 15 residues long. The trim removed 1 base at V and 4 bases at J, leaving 1 base unmatched. CDR3 amino acids: CASSLVTSGRYEQYF. For the CDR3, the DNA is TGTGCCAGCAGCTTAGTGACTAGCGGGAGGTACGAGCAGTACTTC. The full variable domain, rest sourced from reference TRBV7-9 and TRBJ2-7, is DTGVSQNPRHKITKRGQNVTFRCDPISEHNRLYWYRQTLGQGPEFLTYFQNEAQLEKSRLLSDRFSAERPKGSFSTLEIQRTEQGDSAMYLCASSLVTSGRYEQYFGPGTRLTVT.

This clonotype appeared many times. V and J are TRBV13 and TRBJ2-1; the match to TRBD2 covers 11 bases. With V trimmed by 0 bases and J by 13 bases, 2 bases remained unmatched. From germline, CDR1 is PRHDT and CDR2 FYEKMQ (reference sequence). The CDR3 loop spans 13 amino acids. CDR3 sequence: CASSLGGTSGQFF. The CDR3 region has the DNA TGTGCCAGCAGCTTAGGAGGGACTAGCGGCCAGTTCTTC.

The chain recombines TRBV7-9 with TRBJ2-2, with 11 nucleotides matching TRBD2. V trimming: 2 bases; J trimming: 4 bases; junction bases outside the gene matches: 6. Germline V gives CDR1 SEHNR, CDR2 FQNEAQ (reference sequence). CDR3 size: 17 residues. CDR3 in DNA: TGTGCCAGCAGCTTATTTTCGCTAGCGGGAGGCACCGGGGAGCTGTTTTTT. Translation: CASSLFSLAGGTGELFF.

This sequence joins TRBV7-9 and TRBJ2-2, with TRBD1 as a possible D gene (5 bases). Trimming stripped 1 base from V and 6 bases from J, with 12 bases between. The CDR3 is made up of 15 amino acids. Per the germline V gene, CDR1 is SEHNR and CDR2 is FQNEAQ (reference sequence). CDR3 protein: CASSLEPQGSGELFF. DNA of the CDR3: TGTGCCAGCAGCTTAGAACCCCAGGGCTCCGGGGAGCTGTTTTTT.

In its sample, this clonotype was seen many times. The J gene is TRBJ1-5, the V gene TRBV4-2; the D is unclear. CDR3 length: 13 residues. Trimming took off 5 bases at V and 7 bases at J, with 12 bases between the two ends. From germline, CDR1 is LGHNA and CDR2 YNFKEQ. This chain's CDR3 is CASSTRPGQPQHF. CDR3 nucleotide sequence: TGTGCCAGCAGCACACGACCGGGGCAGCCCCAGCATTTT.

Only a few counts were recorded for this clonotype. This chain connects TRBV2 to TRBJ1-5; D remains unclear. The CDR3 totals 13 residues. Germline V gene sequence: CDR1 SNHLY, CDR2 FYNNEI. The V and J ends lost 8 bases and 2 bases respectively, with 10 bases between them. As DNA, the CDR3 is TGTGCCAGCGTAGCGGATGGCAATCAGCCCCAGCATTTT. Protein sequence: CASVADGNQPQHF.

This clonotype was counted at least ten times. The J gene is TRBJ2-7, the V gene TRBV6-2 or TRBV6-3; D possibly corresponds to TRBD2 (5 bases). CDR1 is MNHEY, CDR2 SVGEGT, per germline. The CDR3 is made up of 18 amino acids. Trimming took 2 bases from V and 2 from J, leaving 22 bases between them. The CDR3 spells CASSYVGIVDGIAYEQYF. In DNA form, the CDR3 reads TGTGCCAGCAGTTACGTCGGAATTGTTGACGGGATCGCCTACGAGCAGTACTTC.

J is TRBJ1-5 and V is TRBV6-2 or TRBV6-3; D unresolved. This CDR3 region has 16 residues. Between the trimmed V and J ends, which lost 2 bases and 2 bases, there was a span of 13 bases. CDR1 MNHEY and CDR2 SVGEGT come from the germline V gene. The CDR3 protein is CASSYTGEGGNQPQHF. The CDR3 nucleotides read TGTGCCAGCAGTTACACCGGGGAGGGCGGCAATCAGCCCCAGCATTTT.

This clonotype was counted a few times. V gene TRBV18 combines with J gene TRBJ2-1, with D perhaps matching TRBD1 or TRBD2 (5 bases each). V lost 3 bases and J lost 6, with 9 bases in between. Germline CDR1 KGHSH, CDR2 LQKENI. There are 13 residues in the CDR3. The CDR3 sequence is CASSPPGSNEQFF. Written as DNA, the CDR3 is TGTGCCAGCTCACCTCCAGGGAGCAATGAGCAGTTCTTC.

The chain carries TRBV4-2 and TRBJ2-5, with D possibly matching TRBD2 (6 bases). The CDR3 is 17 amino acids. Trimming removed 1 base at V and 5 bases at J, with 20 bases between. Germline V gene sequence: CDR1 LGHNA, CDR2 YNFKEQ. The CDR3 loop reads CASSQGTTSGGGETQYF. In nucleotides, the CDR3 is TGTGCCAGCAGCCAAGGGACTACGTCAGGAGGAGGTGAGACCCAGTACTTC.

The chain carries TRBV2 and TRBJ1-5; tentatively, D is TRBD1 (6 bases). CDR1 SNHLY and CDR2 FYNNEI come from the germline V gene. V was pared by 7 bases and J by 0 bases, with 10 bases between. CDR3 length: 14 amino acids. This chain's CDR3 is CASTQGYSNQPQHF. The CDR3 nucleotides read TGTGCCAGCACGCAGGGGTATAGCAATCAGCCCCAGCATTTT.

The table lists this clonotype with many counts. The genes are TRBV7-2 and TRBJ1-6; D remains ambiguous. V lost 5 bases to trimming and J lost 6 bases, with 11 bases between them. Germline CDR1 SGHTA, CDR2 FQGNSA. There are 14 residues in the CDR3. The DNA of the CDR3 is TGTGCCAGCAGCCCGGGTTTGGCTAATTCACCCCTCCACTTT. Translated: CASSPGLANSPLHF.

The chain recombines TRBV28 with TRBJ1-6, with D unclear. This CDR3 contains 14 residues. Between the trimmed V and J ends, which lost 1 base and 7 bases, there was a span of 8 bases. Germline V gene sequence: CDR1 MDHEN, CDR2 SYDVKM. CDR3 protein: CASSLSGLNSPLHF. The DNA of the CDR3 is TGTGCCAGCAGTTTATCCGGGTTAAATTCACCCCTCCACTTT.

The V call is TRBV4-1, the J call TRBJ2-1; no firm D call. This CDR3 region has 13 residues. Germline CDR1 is MGHRA and CDR2 is YSYEKL. Trimming shortened V by 1 base and J by 12 bases, and 13 bases separated the two germline ends. CDR3 coding DNA: TGCGCCAGCAGCCAAGGAGTCTGGAGAGGGCAGTTCTTC. Protein sequence: CASSQGVWRGQFF.

In its sample, this clonotype was seen many times. Here the CDR3 reads CASSQDPLAGGGSEQFF. The CDR3 DNA reads as TGCGCCAGCAGCCAAGACCCACTAGCGGGAGGGGGCAGTGAGCAGTTCTTC. J is TRBJ2-1 and V is TRBV4-3, with 13 positions matching TRBD2. This CDR3 has 17 amino acids. CDR1 is LGHNA, CDR2 YSLEER, per germline. V was pared by 0 bases and J by 9 bases, with 8 bases of the junction left unmatched.

For this clonotype: With a much larger clone just one base away, this may be a read error. It is likely a read error, because the conserved phenylalanine at the end of the CDR3 is missing. The genes are TRBV10-3 and TRBJ1-2; 7 positions agree with TRBD1. Germline CDR1 is ENHRY and CDR2 is SYGVKD. The CDR3 totals 15 residues. Trimming removed 0 bases from V and 5 bases from J; junction bases left unmatched: 6. The CDR3 loop is CAISESISTGYGYTY. Written as DNA, the CDR3 is TGTGCCATCAGTGAGTCGATATCGACAGGGTATGGCTACACCTAC.

This clonotype was detected many times. The chain combines TRBV20-1 with TRBJ2-4; no definite D call. This CDR3 comprises 12 residues. CDR1 and CDR2 from the germline V gene are DFQATT and SNEGSKA (reference sequence). Trimming took off 6 bases at V and 0 bases at J, with 6 bases between the two ends. The CDR3 is CSAKAAKNIQYF. In DNA form, the CDR3 reads TGCAGTGCGAAGGCAGCCAAAAACATTCAGTACTTC.

This clonotype was detected ten times or more. The J gene is TRBJ2-7, the V gene TRBV3-1; 8 nucleotides agree with TRBD2. The CDR3 is 16 residues long. V trimming: 1 base; J trimming: 2 bases; junction bases outside the gene matches: 7. The V gene's germline CDR1 is LGHDT and CDR2 YNNKEL (reference sequence). Here the CDR3 DNA reads TGTGCCAGCAGCCAAGGTTATAGCGGGACACCCTACGAGCAGTACTTC. This encodes CASSQGYSGTPYEQYF.

V usage is TRBV4-1 and J usage is TRBJ2-5; the D is unclear. Germline lookup yields CDR1 MGHRA and CDR2 YSYEKL. V lost 1 base to trimming and J lost 4 bases, with 7 bases between them. This CDR3 contains 13 residues. The CDR3: CASSQGPRETQYF. CDR3 coding DNA: TGCGCCAGCAGCCAAGGACCACGAGAGACCCAGTACTTC.

In this sample, this clonotype turned up many times. V usage is TRBV18 and J usage is TRBJ2-2; D not resolved. The germline V gene encodes CDR1 KGHSH and CDR2 LQKENI. The CDR3 is 14 residues long. V lost 0 bases, J lost 6 bases, and 8 bases lay in between. The CDR3 DNA is TGTGCCAGCTCACCACCGGCAAGGTCCGGGGAGCTGTTTTTT. The encoded protein is CASSPPARSGELFF.

Comments on this clonotype: This may be a read error: a much more frequent sequence differs by one nucleotide. CDR3 region: CAISATLAGGSETQYF. The CDR3 region has the DNA TGTGCCATCAGTGCCACACTAGCGGGAGGGTCAGAGACCCAGTACTTC. This chain uses TRBV10-3 with TRBJ2-5; 13 bases match TRBD2. From germline, CDR1 is ENHRY and CDR2 SYGVKD. V lost 4 bases and J lost 4; bases outside the gene matches: 6. The CDR3 extends over 16 amino acids.